The 29 T cell receptor beta chains given below trace back to one sample, sequenced in a study of beta chain features in type 1 diabetes. What these receptors recognize is not known. Expressed TCRB transcripts got sequenced, as all isolated RNA was reverse transcribed. Data came from immunoSEQ multiplex PCR; TCRdb stores just in-frame clones and leaves some out. The sample comprises fewer than 450,000 clones, 13% of which are singletons, and 0.015% rests with the top ten. Study-wide results and caveats: All four CD4+ subsets of Type 1 diabetes patients contained TCRB CDR3s that were moderately but significantly shorter.

The sample taken for sequencing was naive CD4+ T cells from blood. The receptors derive from a woman aged 18-29 years with type 1 diabetes.

This clone has a handful of counts. This chain uses TRBV27 with TRBJ1-2; 7 nucleotides agree with TRBD1. Per germline, CDR1 MNHEY and CDR2 SMNVEV (reference sequence). This CDR3 has 13 amino acids. V was clipped by 6 bases and J by 2 bases; unmatched bases: 3. The CDR3 loop is CASRAGQNYGYTF. CDR3 DNA: TGTGCCAGCAGGGCGGGACAGAACTATGGCTACACCTTC.

This sequence joins TRBV7-3 and TRBJ2-1; D gene uncertain. This CDR3 comprises 12 residues. V dropped 4 bases and J dropped 3 bases, with 4 bases sitting between them. The germline V gene encodes CDR1 SGHTA and CDR2 FQGTGA. CDR3 in DNA: TGTGCCAGCAGCTCCAACTACAATGAGCAGTTCTTC. Protein product: CASSSNYNEQFF.

This clone has just a few counts. The same CDR3 is also encoded by other DNA sequences in this sample. The V gene is TRBV5-1, the J gene TRBJ2-2; TRBD1 matches 7 bases. Germline lookup yields CDR1 SGHRS and CDR2 YFSETQ. The CDR3 is 15 residues long. V was pared by 5 bases and J by 2 bases, with 6 bases of the junction left unmatched. As DNA, the CDR3 is TGCGCCAGCAGACGACAGGGAGCTAACACCGGGGAGCTGTTTTTT. Its translation: CASRRQGANTGELFF. Full variable domain (remainder filled in from reference TRBV5-1 and TRBJ2-2): KAGVTQTPRYLIKTRGQQVTLSCSPISGHRSVSWYQQTPGQGLQFLFEYFSETQRNKGNFPGRFSGRQFSNSRSEMNVSTLELGDSALYLCASRRQGANTGELFFGEGSRLTVL.

This chain links TRBV4-3 with TRBJ2-7; 12 bases map to TRBD2. CDR1 and CDR2 from the germline V gene are LGHNA and YSLEER. This CDR3 contains 16 residues. V was clipped by 3 bases and J by 2 bases; unmatched bases: 5. CDR3 sequence reads: CASSHVPSGRAYEQYV. CDR3 in DNA: TGCGCCAGCAGCCACGTACCTAGCGGGAGGGCCTACGAGCAGTACGTC.

This clone was recorded a few times. This chain connects TRBV27 to TRBJ2-1; TRBD2 agrees at 14 bases. CDR3 length: 16 residues. J lost 7 bases, V lost 5 bases, and 7 bases had no gene match. In germline, CDR1 is MNHEY, CDR2 SMNVEV (reference sequence). The CDR3 nucleotides are TGTGCCAGCAGTCCCCGGACTAGCGGGAGGAAGAATGAGCAGTTCTTC. Protein sequence: CASSPRTSGRKNEQFF.

This clone has a handful of counts. The genes are TRBV29-1 and TRBJ2-3, with D unclear. Germline CDR1 is SQVTM and CDR2 is ANQGSEA. This CDR3 is built from 14 residues. V was shortened by 3 bases and J by 0 bases, with 10 bases between the two germline ends. The CDR3, as DNA: TGCAGCGTTGATGGTGCGTCGAGCACAGATACGCAGTATTTT. It translates to CSVDGASSTDTQYF.

V and J are TRBV2 and TRBJ2-7; D not resolved. This CDR3 region has 11 residues. CDR1 and CDR2 (germline): SNHLY, FYNNEI. V shed 7 bases and J shed 7 bases, with 11 bases lying between them. DNA for the CDR3: TGTGCCAGCAAGCCCTCTGGAGAGCAGTACGTC. This gives the protein CASKPSGEQYV.

This clone occurred a few times. The CDR3 sequence: CASSLELAGATDTQYF. CDR3 bases: TGTGCCAGCAGCTTAGAACTAGCGGGAGCCACAGATACGCAGTATTTT. This chain connects TRBV7-6 to TRBJ2-3, with 11 bases matching TRBD2. The CDR3 is 16 amino acids. Looked up from germline, CDR1 is SGHVS and CDR2 is FNYEAQ. V dropped 1 base and J dropped 2; count of bases not matched to a gene: 2.

This CDR3 reads CASSLDGGNDQKLFF. DNA of the CDR3: TGCGCCAGCAGCTTGGACGGGGGAAACGACCAGAAACTGTTTTTT. The J gene is TRBJ1-4, the V gene TRBV5-1; D perhaps matches TRBD1 (5 bases). CDR1 and CDR2 from the germline V gene are SGHRS and YFSETQ. Trimming shortened V by 0 bases and J by 11 bases, and 17 bases separated the two germline ends. The CDR3 contains 15 residues.

This sequence joins TRBV30 and TRBJ1-1; 8 bases align to TRBD1. With V trimmed by 1 base and J by 6 bases, 1 base remained unmatched. The CDR3 extends over 12 amino acids. Germline CDR1 is GTSNPN and CDR2 is SVGIG (reference sequence). The CDR3 coding sequence is TGTGCCTGGAGTGACAGGGGGGCTGAAGCTTTCTTT. It codes for CAWSDRGAEAFF.

This sequence joins TRBV23-1 and TRBJ1-5, with TRBD1 as a possible D gene (6 bases). TRBV23-1 is an open reading frame, and its role is uncertain. This CDR3 contains 19 residues. V was trimmed by 7 bases and J by 0 bases, leaving 25 bases between them. The CDR3, as DNA: TGCGCCAGCACCCACCCCAACTCTTCCGGGACAACTAGCAATCAGCCCCAGCATTTT. Its protein product is CASTHPNSSGTTSNQPQHF.

The chain uses TRBV5-6 and TRBJ2-5; 7 nucleotides align to TRBD2. The J segment lost 3 bases and the V segment lost 2 bases, leaving 7 bases of the junction unmatched. CDR3 size: 15 residues. Germline assignment: CDR1 SGHDT and CDR2 YYEEEE. For the CDR3, the DNA is TGTGCCAGCAGCTTCTCCGAGCGGGATGAAGAGACCCAGTACTTC. Protein sequence: CASSFSERDEETQYF.

Details on this clone: The same CDR3 can be traced to other DNA sequences in this sample. The chain uses TRBV28 and TRBJ2-1; the D is unclear. V was shortened by 6 bases and J by 0 bases, with 3 bases between the two germline ends. Germline V gene data show CDR1 as MDHEN and CDR2 as SYDVKM. This CDR3 is 12 amino acids long. This CDR3 reads CASRRSYNEQFF. In DNA, the CDR3 is TGTGCCAGCAGGCGCTCCTACAATGAGCAGTTCTTC.

This clone was counted a few times. The V gene is TRBV5-1, the J gene TRBJ2-3, with D perhaps matching TRBD1 (5 bases). CDR1 SGHRS and CDR2 YFSETQ come from the germline V gene. This CDR3 comprises 14 residues. Trimming removed 0 bases at V and 4 bases at J, with 9 bases between. The DNA of the CDR3 is TGCGCCAGCAGCTTGGGGTTGGGGCCAGATACGCAGTATTTT. It specifies CASSLGLGPDTQYF.

This clone was seen a handful of times. The rearrangement links TRBV5-1 to TRBJ2-4; 8 nucleotides align to TRBD1. The CDR3 is made up of 20 amino acids. CDR1 and CDR2 (germline): SGHRS, YFSETQ. The ends lost 4 bases at V and 0 bases at J; junction bases unmatched: 18. The CDR3 DNA sequence: TGCGCCAGCAGCCCCCCCTCCAGGGGGCGATTAGGAGGAGCCAAAAACATTCAGTACTTC. Protein sequence: CASSPPSRGRLGGAKNIQYF.

The chain links TRBV5-6 to TRBJ2-3; 8 nucleotides align to TRBD2. From germline, CDR1 is SGHDT and CDR2 YYEEEE. V trimming: 2 bases; J trimming: 2 bases; junction bases outside the gene matches: 4. The CDR3 covers 15 residues. This chain's CDR3 is CASSFRLAITDTQYF. The CDR3 DNA follows: TGTGCCAGCAGCTTTCGACTAGCGATCACAGATACGCAGTATTTT. The full variable domain, completed using reference TRBV5-6 and TRBJ2-3, is DAGVTQSPTHLIKTRGQQVTLRCSPKSGHDTVSWYQQALGQGPQFIFQYYEEEERQRGNFPDRFSGHQFPNYSSELNVNALLLGDSALYLCASSFRLAITDTQYFGPGTRLTVL.

This clone has a handful of counts. The genes are TRBV29-1 and TRBJ1-1; D remains ambiguous. There are 15 residues in the CDR3. The V end lost 3 bases, the J end lost 2 bases, and 16 bases lay between the germline ends. CDR1 and CDR2 (germline): SQVTM, ANQGSEA. The CDR3 coding sequence is TGCAGCGTTGAGGCAAGACTTGACCCCAACACTGAAGCTTTCTTT. Its protein is CSVEARLDPNTEAFF.

J is TRBJ2-2 and V is TRBV5-4, with 7 bases matching TRBD2. Trimming took 4 bases from V and 5 from J; bases not matched to a gene: 5. This CDR3 is built from 14 residues. CDR1 SGHNT and CDR2 YYREEE come from the germline V gene (reference sequence). CDR3 bases: TGTGCCAGCAGCGTAGCGGGTCCGACCGGGGAGCTGTTTTTT. Encoded protein: CASSVAGPTGELFF.

This clone was counted between two and nine times. This chain connects TRBV5-1 to TRBJ2-5; D unclear. The V gene's germline CDR1 is SGHRS and CDR2 YFSETQ. This CDR3 has 13 residues. The V and J ends lost 4 bases and 3 bases respectively, with 10 bases between them. The CDR3 DNA follows: TGCGCCAGCAGCGGGCTCGTGGAAGAGACCCAGTACTTC. This gives the protein CASSGLVEETQYF.

This chain links TRBV5-4 with TRBJ2-6, with TRBD1 matching over 9 bases. CDR3 length: 15 amino acids. Trimming cost V 2 bases and J 5 bases; bases outside gene matches: 2. The germline CDR1 and CDR2 sequences are SGHNT and YYREEE (reference sequence). CDR3 protein: CASSLTGGRANVLTF. As DNA, the CDR3 is TGTGCCAGCAGCTTAACAGGGGGCCGGGCCAACGTCCTGACTTTC.

The chain joins TRBV7-2 to TRBJ2-7; 7 bases fit TRBD2. From germline, CDR1 is SGHTA and CDR2 FQGNSA. This CDR3 has 14 residues. V gave up 5 bases and J gave up 3 bases; unmatched junction bases: 7. CDR3 bases: TGTGCCAGCAGCGTGGGGAGGGGTTACTACGAGCAGTACTTC. It encodes CASSVGRGYYEQYF.

J is TRBJ2-4 and V is TRBV27; the match to TRBD1 covers 7 bases. Trimming took 5 bases from V and 5 from J; bases not matched to a gene: 12. CDR3 size: 16 residues. Germline CDR1 reads MNHEY; CDR2 reads SMNVEV (reference sequence). The CDR3 protein is CASSILRDSRENIQYF. CDR3 bases: TGTGCCAGCAGTATTCTCCGGGACAGCCGGGAAAACATTCAGTACTTC.

This sequence joins TRBV5-1 and TRBJ2-3, with D unclear. Germline CDR1 and CDR2: SGHRS and YFSETQ. V gave up 5 bases and J gave up 0 bases, with 10 bases separating them. The CDR3 is 14 residues long. The CDR3: CASRDLQSTDTQYF. The CDR3 region has the DNA TGCGCCAGCAGGGATTTACAGAGCACAGATACGCAGTATTTT.

The chain uses TRBV2 and TRBJ2-5, with D possibly matching TRBD2 (5 bases). Germline V lookup: CDR1 SNHLY, CDR2 FYNNEI. This CDR3 spans 12 amino acids. V lost 8 bases and J 2 bases, leaving 9 bases between the germline ends. The CDR3 reads CASAGKQETQYF. The CDR3 region has the DNA TGTGCCAGCGCCGGGAAGCAAGAGACCCAGTACTTC.

This chain joins TRBV28 and TRBJ2-3; D unclear. CDR1 is MDHEN, CDR2 SYDVKM, per germline. The CDR3 totals 12 residues. V was clipped by 4 bases and J by 4 bases, with 6 bases between them. In DNA, the CDR3 is TGTGCCAGCAGTTCCTCCCCAGATACGCAGTATTTT. Amino acids: CASSSSPDTQYF.

The V call is TRBV18, the J call TRBJ2-1, with D possibly TRBD2 on 5 matching bases. Germline CDR1 and CDR2: KGHSH and LQKENI. The ends were cut back, 2 bases at V and 5 bases at J, with 16 bases in the middle. The CDR3 runs 16 residues. The chain's CDR3 is CASSPNGRLGNNEQFF. The DNA of the CDR3 is TGTGCCAGCTCACCAAATGGGAGATTGGGCAACAATGAGCAGTTCTTC.

The chain employs TRBV10-3 and TRBJ1-1, with TRBD1 as a possible D gene (5 bases). V lost 6 bases, J lost 0 bases, and 8 bases lay in between. CDR3 size: 13 residues. From germline, CDR1 is ENHRY and CDR2 SYGVKD. The CDR3 loop reads CAIRTDLNTEAFF. Written as DNA, the CDR3 is TGTGCCATCAGGACAGATCTGAACACTGAAGCTTTCTTT.

The V call is TRBV9, the J call TRBJ2-3; unclear D gene. The CDR3 is 14 amino acids. CDR1 SGDLS and CDR2 YYNGEE come from the germline V gene. V was trimmed by 0 bases and J by 2 bases, leaving 7 bases between them. The chain's CDR3 is CASSVGGITDTQYF. The CDR3 coding sequence is TGTGCCAGCAGCGTAGGCGGAATCACAGATACGCAGTATTTT.

The table lists this clone with a few counts. The chain has TRBV11-2 and TRBJ2-1; TRBD2 matches at 7 bases. The CDR3 covers 17 residues. CDR1 is SGHAT, CDR2 FQNNGV, per germline. V lost 0 bases to trimming and J lost 0 bases; unmatched junction nucleotides: 5. CDR3 DNA: TGTGCCAGCAGCTTAGAGAGGGGCGGGAGCTCCTACAATGAGCAGTTCTTC. Its translation: CASSLERGGSSYNEQFF.